The clone carrying this T cell receptor (beta chain) was detected ten times or more. Diagnosis of hyperthyroidism was new in patients aged 18 to 65, and its duration was under 2 months. The CDR3 loop spans 14 amino acids. V was shortened by 2 bases and J by 5 bases, with 10 bases between the two germline ends. Regions amplified from RNA transcripts were the TCR beta CDR3 regions. The HTBI primer set served for first-round RT-PCR of the TCR CDR3. TCRdb called the multiplex PCR reads again in MiXCR, with one record for every CDR3 protein. Here the sample spans over 500,000 distinct CDR3 sequences, around 13% being singletons. The data derive from a study of T cells in Graves' hyperthyroidism and ophthalmopathy.

The sequence was obtained from a woman between 40 and 50 years old with Graves' hyperthyroidism. V is TRBV12-3 or TRBV12-4 and J is TRBJ1-3, with unresolved D. Sequenced sample: blood. This chain's CDR3 is CASSLSTERNTIYF. The CDR3 DNA sequence: TGTGCCAGCAGTTTAAGCACAGAGCGAAACACCATATATTTT.